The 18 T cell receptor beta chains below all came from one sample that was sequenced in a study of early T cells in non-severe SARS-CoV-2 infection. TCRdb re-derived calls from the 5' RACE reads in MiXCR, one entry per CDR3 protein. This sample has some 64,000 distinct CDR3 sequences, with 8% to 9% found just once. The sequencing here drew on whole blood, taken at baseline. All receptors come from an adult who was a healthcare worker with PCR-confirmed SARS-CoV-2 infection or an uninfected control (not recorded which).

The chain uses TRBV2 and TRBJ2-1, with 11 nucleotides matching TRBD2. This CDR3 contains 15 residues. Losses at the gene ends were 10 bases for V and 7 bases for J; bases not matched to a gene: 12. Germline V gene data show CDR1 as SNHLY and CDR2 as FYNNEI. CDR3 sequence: CAIFTGTSGPNEQFF. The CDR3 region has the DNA TGTGCCATATTCACCGGGACTAGCGGCCCGAATGAGCAGTTCTTC.

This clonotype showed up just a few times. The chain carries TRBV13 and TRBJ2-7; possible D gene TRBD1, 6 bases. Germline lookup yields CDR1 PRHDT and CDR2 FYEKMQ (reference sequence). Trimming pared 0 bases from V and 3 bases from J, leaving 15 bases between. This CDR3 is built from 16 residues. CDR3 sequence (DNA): TGTGCCAGCAGCTTAGGATTGACACAGGGCCGCTACGAGCAGTACTTC. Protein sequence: CASSLGLTQGRYEQYF.

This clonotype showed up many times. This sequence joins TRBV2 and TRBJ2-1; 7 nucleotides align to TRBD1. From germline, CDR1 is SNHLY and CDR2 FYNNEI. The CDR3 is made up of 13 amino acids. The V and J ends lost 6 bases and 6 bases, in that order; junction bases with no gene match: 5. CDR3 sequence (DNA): TGTGCCAGCAGCGACCGGGACAGCAATGAGCAGTTCTTC. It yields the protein CASSDRDSNEQFF. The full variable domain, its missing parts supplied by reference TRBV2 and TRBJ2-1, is EPEVTQTPSHQVTQMGQEVILRCVPISNHLYFYWYRQILGQKVEFLVSFYNNEISEKSEIFDDQFSVERPDGSNFTLKIRSTKLEDSAMYFCASSDRDSNEQFFGPGTRLTVL.

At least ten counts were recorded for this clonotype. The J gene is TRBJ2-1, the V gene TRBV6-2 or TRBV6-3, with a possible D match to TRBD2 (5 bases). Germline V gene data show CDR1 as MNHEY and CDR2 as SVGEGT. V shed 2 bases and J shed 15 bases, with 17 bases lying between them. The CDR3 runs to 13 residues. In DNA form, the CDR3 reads TGTGCCAGCAGTTACGGCTCAGCGGTAGAGGGGTTCTTC. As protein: CASSYGSAVEGFF.

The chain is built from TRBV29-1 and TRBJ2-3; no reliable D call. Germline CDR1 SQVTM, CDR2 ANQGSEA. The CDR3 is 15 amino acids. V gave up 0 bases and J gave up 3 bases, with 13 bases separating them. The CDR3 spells CSVEDPAALTDTQYF. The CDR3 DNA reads TGCAGCGTTGAAGATCCCGCCGCGTTAACAGATACGCAGTATTTT.

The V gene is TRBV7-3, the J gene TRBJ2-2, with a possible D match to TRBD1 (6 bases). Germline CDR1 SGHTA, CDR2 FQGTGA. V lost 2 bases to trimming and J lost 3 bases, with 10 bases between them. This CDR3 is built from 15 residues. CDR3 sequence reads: CASSLSQGYTGELFF. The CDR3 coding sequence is TGTGCCAGCAGCTTATCCCAGGGGTACACCGGGGAGCTGTTTTTT.

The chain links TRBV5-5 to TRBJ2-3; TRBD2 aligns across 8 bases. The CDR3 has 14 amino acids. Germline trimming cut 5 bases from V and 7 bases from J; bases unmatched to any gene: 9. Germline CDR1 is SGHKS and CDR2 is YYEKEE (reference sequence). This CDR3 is CASRPGLGPHTQYF. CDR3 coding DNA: TGTGCCAGCAGGCCGGGACTAGGGCCGCATACGCAGTATTTT. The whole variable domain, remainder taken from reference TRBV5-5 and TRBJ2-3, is DAGVTQSPTHLIKTRGQQVTLRCSPISGHKSVSWYQQVLGQGPQFIFQYYEKEERGRGNFPDRFSARQFPNYSSELNVNALLLGDSALYLCASRPGLGPHTQYFGPGTRLTVL.

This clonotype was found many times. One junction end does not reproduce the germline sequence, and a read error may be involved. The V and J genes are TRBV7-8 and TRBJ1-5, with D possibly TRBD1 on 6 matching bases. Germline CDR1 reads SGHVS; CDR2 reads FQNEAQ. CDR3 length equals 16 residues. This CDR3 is CASRLEGVGSNQPQHF. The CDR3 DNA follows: TGTGCCAGCAGGTTAGAGGGGGTTGGTAGCAATCAGCCCCAGCATTTT.

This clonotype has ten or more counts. The CDR3 region has the DNA TGTGCCACCGATACTGGACAGGGGATCCAAGAGACCCAGTACTTC. Protein product: CATDTGQGIQETQYF. The chain employs TRBV10-3 and TRBJ2-5; 9 bases match TRBD1. V lost 10 bases, J lost 1 base, and 10 bases stayed unmatched. The CDR3 is 15 residues long. Per the germline V gene, CDR1 is ENHRY and CDR2 is SYGVKD.

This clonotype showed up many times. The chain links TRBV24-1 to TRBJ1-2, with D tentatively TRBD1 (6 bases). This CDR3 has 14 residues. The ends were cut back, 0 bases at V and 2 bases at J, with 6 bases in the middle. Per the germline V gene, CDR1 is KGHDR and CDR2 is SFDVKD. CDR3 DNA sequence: TGTGCCACCAGTGATTTGACAGGGAACTATGGCTACACCTTC. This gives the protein CATSDLTGNYGYTF.

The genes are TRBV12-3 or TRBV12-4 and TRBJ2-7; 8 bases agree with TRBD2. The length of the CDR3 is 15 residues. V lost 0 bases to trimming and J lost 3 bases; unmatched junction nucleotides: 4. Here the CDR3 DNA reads TGTGCCAGCAGTTTAGCGCCGGGAGGGAGCTACGAGCAGTACTTC. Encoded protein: CASSLAPGGSYEQYF.

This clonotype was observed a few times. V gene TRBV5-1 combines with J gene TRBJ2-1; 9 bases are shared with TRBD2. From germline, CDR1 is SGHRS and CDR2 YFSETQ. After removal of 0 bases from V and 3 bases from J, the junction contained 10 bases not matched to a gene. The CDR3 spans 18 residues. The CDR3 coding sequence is TGCGCCAGCAGCTTGGAGGGTAGCGGGAGCGCCAACTACAATGAGCAGTTCTTC. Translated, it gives CASSLEGSGSANYNEQFF.

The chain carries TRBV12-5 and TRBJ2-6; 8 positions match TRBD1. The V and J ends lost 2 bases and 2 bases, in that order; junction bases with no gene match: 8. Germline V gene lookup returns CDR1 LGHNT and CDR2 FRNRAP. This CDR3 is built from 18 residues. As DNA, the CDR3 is TGTGCTAGTGGTTTGCCCCGGGACAGGTTAACTGGGGCCAACGTCCTGACTTTC. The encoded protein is CASGLPRDRLTGANVLTF. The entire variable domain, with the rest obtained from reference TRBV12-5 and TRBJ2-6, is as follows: DARVTQTPRHKVTEMGQEVTMRCQPILGHNTVFWYRQTMMQGLELLAYFRNRAPLDDSGMPKDRFSAEMPDATLATLKIQPSEPRDSAVYFCASGLPRDRLTGANVLTFGAGSRLTVL.

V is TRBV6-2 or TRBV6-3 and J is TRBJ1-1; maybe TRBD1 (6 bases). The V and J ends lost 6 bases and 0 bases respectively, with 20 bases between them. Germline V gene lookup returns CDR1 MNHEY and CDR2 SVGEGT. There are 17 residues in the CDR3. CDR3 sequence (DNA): TGTGCCAGCAGCCCTAACAGGGACGCCTCGTTGAACACTGAAGCTTTCTTT. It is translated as CASSPNRDASLNTEAFF.

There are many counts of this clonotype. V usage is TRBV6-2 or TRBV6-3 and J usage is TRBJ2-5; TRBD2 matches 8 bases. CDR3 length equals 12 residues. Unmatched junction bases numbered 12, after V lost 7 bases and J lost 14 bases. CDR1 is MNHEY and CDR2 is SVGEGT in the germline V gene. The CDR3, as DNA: TGTGCCAGCACTCAGAGCGGGAGTCTCCTTTACTTC. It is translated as CASTQSGSLLYF.

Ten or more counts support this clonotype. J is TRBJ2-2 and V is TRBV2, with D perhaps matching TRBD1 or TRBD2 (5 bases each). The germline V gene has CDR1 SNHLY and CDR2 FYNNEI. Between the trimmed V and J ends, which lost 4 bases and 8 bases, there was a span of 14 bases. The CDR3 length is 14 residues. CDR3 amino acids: CASSGRQSGGELFF. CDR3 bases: TGTGCCAGCAGTGGAAGACAGTCGGGGGGGGAGCTGTTTTTT.

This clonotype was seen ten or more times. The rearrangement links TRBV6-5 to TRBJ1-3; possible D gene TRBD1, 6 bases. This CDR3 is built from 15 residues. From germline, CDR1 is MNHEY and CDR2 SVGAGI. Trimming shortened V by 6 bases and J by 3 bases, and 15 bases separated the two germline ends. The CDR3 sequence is CASSPMGAGGNTIYF. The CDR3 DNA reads TGTGCCAGCAGCCCGATGGGGGCTGGTGGAAACACCATATATTTT.

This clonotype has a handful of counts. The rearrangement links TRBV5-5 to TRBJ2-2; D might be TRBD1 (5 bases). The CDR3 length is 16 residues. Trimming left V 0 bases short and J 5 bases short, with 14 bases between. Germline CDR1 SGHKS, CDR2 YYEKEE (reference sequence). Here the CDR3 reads CASSLDRPSKTGELFF. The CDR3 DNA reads TGTGCCAGCAGCTTGGACAGGCCCTCTAAGACCGGGGAGCTGTTTTTT.